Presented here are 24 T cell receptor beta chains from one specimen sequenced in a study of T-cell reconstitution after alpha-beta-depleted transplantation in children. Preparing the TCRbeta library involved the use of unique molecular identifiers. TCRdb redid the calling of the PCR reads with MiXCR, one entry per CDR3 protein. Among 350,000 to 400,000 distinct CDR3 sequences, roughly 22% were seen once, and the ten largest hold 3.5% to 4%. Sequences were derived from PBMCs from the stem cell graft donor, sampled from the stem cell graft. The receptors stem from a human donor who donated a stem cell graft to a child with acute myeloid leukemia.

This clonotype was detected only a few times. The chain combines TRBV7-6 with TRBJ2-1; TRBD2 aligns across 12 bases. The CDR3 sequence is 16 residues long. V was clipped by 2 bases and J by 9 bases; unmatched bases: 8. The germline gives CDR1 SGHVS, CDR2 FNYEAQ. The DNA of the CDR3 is TGTGCCAGCAGCTTACCCGCGACTAGCGGGAGCTCTGAGCAGTTCTTC. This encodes CASSLPATSGSSEQFF. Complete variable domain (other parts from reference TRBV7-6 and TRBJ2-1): GAGVSQSPRYKVTKRGQDVALRCDPISGHVSLYWYRQALGQGPEFLTYFNYEAQQDKSGLPNDRFSAERPEGSISTLTIQRTEQRDSAMYRCASSLPATSGSSEQFFGPGTRLTVL.

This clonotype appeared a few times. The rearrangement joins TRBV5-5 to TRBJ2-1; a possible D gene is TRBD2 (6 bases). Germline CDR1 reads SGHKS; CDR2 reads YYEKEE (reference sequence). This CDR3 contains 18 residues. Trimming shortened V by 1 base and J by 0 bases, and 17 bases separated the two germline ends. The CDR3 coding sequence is TGTGCCAGCAGCTTGCTCAAGGGTAGCGGCAGCTCCTACAATGAGCAGTTCTTC. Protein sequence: CASSLLKGSGSSYNEQFF. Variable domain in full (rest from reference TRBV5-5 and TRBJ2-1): DAGVTQSPTHLIKTRGQQVTLRCSPISGHKSVSWYQQVLGQGPQFIFQYYEKEERGRGNFPDRFSARQFPNYSSELNVNALLLGDSALYLCASSLLKGSGSSYNEQFFGPGTRLTVL.

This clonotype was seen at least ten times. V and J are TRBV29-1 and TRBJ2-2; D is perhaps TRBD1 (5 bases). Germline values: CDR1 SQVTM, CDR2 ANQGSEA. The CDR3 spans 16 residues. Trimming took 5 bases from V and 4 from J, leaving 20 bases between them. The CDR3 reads CSVQTEVGVFTGELFF. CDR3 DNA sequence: TGCAGCGTTCAGACAGAGGTTGGCGTTTTCACCGGGGAGCTGTTTTTT.

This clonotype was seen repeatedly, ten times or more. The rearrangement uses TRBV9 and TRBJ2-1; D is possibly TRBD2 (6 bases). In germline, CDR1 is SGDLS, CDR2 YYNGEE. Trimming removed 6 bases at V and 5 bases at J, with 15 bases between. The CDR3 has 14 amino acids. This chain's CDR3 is CASTRLAHDNEQFF. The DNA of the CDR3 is TGTGCCAGCACCCGGCTAGCGCACGACAATGAGCAGTTCTTC.

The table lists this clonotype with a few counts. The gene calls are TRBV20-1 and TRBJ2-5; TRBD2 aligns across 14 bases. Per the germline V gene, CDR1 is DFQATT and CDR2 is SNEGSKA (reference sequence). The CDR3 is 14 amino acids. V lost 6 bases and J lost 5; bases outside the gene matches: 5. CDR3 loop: CSAGTSGSGETQYF. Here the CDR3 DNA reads TGCAGTGCCGGGACTAGCGGGAGTGGGGAGACCCAGTACTTC.

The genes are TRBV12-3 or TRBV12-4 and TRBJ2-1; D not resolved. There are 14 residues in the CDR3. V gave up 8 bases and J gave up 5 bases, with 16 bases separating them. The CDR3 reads CASFLMGIDNEQFF. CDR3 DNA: TGTGCCAGCTTTTTGATGGGTATCGACAATGAGCAGTTCTTC.

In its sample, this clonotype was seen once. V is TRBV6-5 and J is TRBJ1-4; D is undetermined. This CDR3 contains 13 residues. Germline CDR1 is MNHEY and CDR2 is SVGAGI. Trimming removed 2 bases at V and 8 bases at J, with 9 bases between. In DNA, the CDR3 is TGTGCCAGCAGTTACGTAGGGAACGAAAAACTGTTTTTT. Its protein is CASSYVGNEKLFF.

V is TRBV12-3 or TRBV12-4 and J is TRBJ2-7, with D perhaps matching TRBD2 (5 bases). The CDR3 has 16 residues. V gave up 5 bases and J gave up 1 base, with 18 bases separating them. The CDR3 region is CASSLRTPSGSYEQYF. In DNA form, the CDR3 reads TGTGCCAGCAGTCTCAGGACCCCAAGCGGTTCCTACGAGCAGTACTTC.

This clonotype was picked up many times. The CDR3 DNA sequence: TGTGCCAGCACCCCTAGCGGGAGTTTGTTCGATGAGCAGTTCTTC. Translation: CASTPSGSLFDEQFF. This chain joins TRBV12-3 or TRBV12-4 and TRBJ2-1, with TRBD2 identical over 10 bases. This CDR3 region has 15 residues. V was pared by 7 bases and J by 8 bases, with 11 bases of the junction left unmatched.

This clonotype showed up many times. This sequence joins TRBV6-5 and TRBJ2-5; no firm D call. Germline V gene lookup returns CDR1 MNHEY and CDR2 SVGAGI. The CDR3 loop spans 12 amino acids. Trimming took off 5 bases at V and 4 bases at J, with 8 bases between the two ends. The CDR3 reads CASSAAGETQYF. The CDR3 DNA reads TGTGCCAGCAGTGCGGCAGGAGAGACCCAGTACTTC.

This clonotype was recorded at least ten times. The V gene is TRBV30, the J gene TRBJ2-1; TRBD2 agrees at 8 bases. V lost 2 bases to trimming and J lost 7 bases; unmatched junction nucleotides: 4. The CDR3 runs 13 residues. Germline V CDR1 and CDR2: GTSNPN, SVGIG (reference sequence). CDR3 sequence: CAWSTGTRNEQFF. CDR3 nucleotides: TGTGCCTGGAGTACCGGGACTAGGAATGAGCAGTTCTTC.

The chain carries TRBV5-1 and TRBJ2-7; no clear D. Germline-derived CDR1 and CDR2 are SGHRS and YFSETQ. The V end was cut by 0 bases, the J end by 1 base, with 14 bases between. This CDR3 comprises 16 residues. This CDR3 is CASSLEGGRNSYEQYF. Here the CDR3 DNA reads TGCGCCAGCAGCTTGGAAGGTGGGCGCAATTCCTACGAGCAGTACTTC.

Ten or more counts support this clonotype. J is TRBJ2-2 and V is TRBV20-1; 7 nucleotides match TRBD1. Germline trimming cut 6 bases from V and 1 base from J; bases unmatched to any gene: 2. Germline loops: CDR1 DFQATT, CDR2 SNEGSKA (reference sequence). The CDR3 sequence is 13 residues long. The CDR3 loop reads CSARQGNTGELFF. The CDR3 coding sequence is TGCAGTGCCCGACAGGGGAACACCGGGGAGCTGTTTTTT.

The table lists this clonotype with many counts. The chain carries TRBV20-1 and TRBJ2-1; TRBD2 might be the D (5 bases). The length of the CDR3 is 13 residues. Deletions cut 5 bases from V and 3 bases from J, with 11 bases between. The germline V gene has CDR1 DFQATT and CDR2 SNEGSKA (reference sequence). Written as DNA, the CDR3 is TGCAGTGCTCCGCTTCGGGGCTACAATGAGCAGTTCTTC. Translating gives CSAPLRGYNEQFF.

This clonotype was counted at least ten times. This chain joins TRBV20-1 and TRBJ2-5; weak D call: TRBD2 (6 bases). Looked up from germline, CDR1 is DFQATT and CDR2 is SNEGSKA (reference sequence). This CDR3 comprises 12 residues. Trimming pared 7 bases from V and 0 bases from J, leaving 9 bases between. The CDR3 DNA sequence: TGCAGTGGCCTAGCGCACCAAGAGACCCAGTACTTC. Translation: CSGLAHQETQYF.

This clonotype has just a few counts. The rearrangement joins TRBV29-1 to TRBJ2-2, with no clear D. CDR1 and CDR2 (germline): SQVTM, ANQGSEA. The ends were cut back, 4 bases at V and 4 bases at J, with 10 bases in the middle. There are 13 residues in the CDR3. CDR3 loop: CSVAYLGTGELFF. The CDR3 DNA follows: TGCAGCGTTGCATATTTGGGCACCGGGGAGCTGTTTTTT.

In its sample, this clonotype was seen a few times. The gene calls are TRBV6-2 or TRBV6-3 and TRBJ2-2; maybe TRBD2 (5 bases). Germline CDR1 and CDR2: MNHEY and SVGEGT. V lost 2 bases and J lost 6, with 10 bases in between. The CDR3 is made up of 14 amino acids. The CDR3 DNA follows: TGTGCCAGCAGTTACACTAGTGCCGCCGGGGAGCTGTTTTTT. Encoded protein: CASSYTSAAGELFF.

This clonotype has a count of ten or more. The CDR3 region is CASSQEGPSGRILTDTQYF. CDR3 in DNA: TGCGCCAGCAGCCAAGAAGGGCCTAGCGGGAGAATCCTCACAGATACGCAGTATTTT. The chain carries TRBV4-3 and TRBJ2-3; 10 bases agree with TRBD2. The trim removed 0 bases at V and 2 bases at J, leaving 11 bases unmatched. The CDR3 extends over 19 amino acids. CDR1 and CDR2 (germline): LGHNA, YSLEER.

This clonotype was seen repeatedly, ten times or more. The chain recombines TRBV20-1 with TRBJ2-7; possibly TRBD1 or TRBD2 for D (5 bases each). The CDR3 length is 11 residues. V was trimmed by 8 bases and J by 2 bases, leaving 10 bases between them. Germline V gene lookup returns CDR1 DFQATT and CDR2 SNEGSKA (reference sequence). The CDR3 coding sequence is TGCAGTCCCAGGGACCCCTACGAGCAGTACTTC. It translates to CSPRDPYEQYF.

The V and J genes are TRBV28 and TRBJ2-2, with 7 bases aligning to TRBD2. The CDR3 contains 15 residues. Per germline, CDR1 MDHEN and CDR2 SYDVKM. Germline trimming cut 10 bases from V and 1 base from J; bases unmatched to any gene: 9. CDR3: CATGGWAENTGELFF. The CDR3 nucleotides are TGTGCCACCGGGGGGTGGGCGGAGAACACCGGGGAGCTGTTTTTT.

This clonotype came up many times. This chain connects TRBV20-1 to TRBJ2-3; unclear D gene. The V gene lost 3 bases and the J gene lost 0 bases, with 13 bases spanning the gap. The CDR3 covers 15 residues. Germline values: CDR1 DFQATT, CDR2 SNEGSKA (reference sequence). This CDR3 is CSASLGAGSTDTQYF. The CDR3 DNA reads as TGCAGTGCTAGTCTGGGCGCCGGTAGCACAGATACGCAGTATTTT.

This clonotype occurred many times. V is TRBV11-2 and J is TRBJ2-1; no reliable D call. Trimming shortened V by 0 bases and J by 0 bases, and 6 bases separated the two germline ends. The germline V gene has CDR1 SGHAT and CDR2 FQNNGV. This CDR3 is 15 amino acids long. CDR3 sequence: CASSLDGYSYNEQFF. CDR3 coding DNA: TGTGCCAGCAGCTTAGATGGGTACTCCTACAATGAGCAGTTCTTC.

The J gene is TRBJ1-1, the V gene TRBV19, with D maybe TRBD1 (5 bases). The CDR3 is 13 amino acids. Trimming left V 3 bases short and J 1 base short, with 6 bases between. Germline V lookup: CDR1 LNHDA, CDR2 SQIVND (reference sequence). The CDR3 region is CASSIGANTEAFF. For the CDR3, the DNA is TGTGCCAGTAGTATCGGGGCGAACACTGAAGCTTTCTTT.

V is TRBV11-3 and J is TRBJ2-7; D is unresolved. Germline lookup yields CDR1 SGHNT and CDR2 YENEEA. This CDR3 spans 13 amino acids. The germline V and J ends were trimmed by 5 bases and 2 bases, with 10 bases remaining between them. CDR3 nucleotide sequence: TGTGCCAGCAGCCGATTCGAGGCCTACGAGCAGTACTTC. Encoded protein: CASSRFEAYEQYF.